Presented here are 16 T cell receptor beta chains from one specimen sequenced in a study of blood T cell repertoires in COVID-19 (TCRdb year 2020). Library method: the immunoSEQ multiplex PCR assay. TCRdb limited this immuneACCESS table to in-frame rearrangements with V and J called. A share of clones is missing; checked studies link under half to unresolved V genes, and the rest is unexplained. The sample table records more than 150,000 clones; 80% of these occur just once. The top ten clonotypes cover about an eighth of the sample. Sample: PBMCs or T cells enriched from blood (not recorded which). These receptors originate from a man aged 55 to 70 who had been exposed to COVID-19.

This clone was recorded many times. The V gene is TRBV6-2 or TRBV6-3, the J gene TRBJ2-7, with TRBD1 matching over 7 bases. Per germline, CDR1 MNHEY and CDR2 SVGEGT. This CDR3 has 14 amino acids. V was pared by 6 bases and J by 0 bases, with 5 bases of the junction left unmatched. The CDR3 DNA sequence: TGTGCCAGCAGCCAGGGACAGAGCTCCTACGAGCAGTACTTC. Amino acids: CASSQGQSSYEQYF.

J is TRBJ2-7 and V is TRBV10-3; TRBD2 matches at 15 bases. This CDR3 has 16 residues. In germline, CDR1 is ENHRY, CDR2 SYGVKD. V lost 2 bases to trimming and J lost 5 bases; unmatched junction nucleotides: 4. This CDR3 is CAISETGLAGGNEQYF. CDR3 bases: TGTGCCATCAGTGAGACCGGACTAGCGGGAGGGAACGAGCAGTACTTC.

J is TRBJ1-2 and V is TRBV5-1; 7 nucleotides agree with TRBD1. The trim removed 4 bases at V and 2 bases at J, leaving 8 bases unmatched. CDR3 length: 15 amino acids. Germline CDR1 SGHRS, CDR2 YFSETQ. The CDR3 region is CASSPRRGVNYGYTF. CDR3 bases: TGCGCCAGCAGCCCCCGCAGGGGGGTAAACTATGGCTACACCTTC.

This clone was seen a single time. The chain has TRBV3-1 (or the pseudogene TRBV3-2) and TRBJ2-3, with 12 bases that match TRBD1. The germline gives CDR1 LGHDT, CDR2 YNNKEL (reference sequence). V shed 4 bases, J shed 0 bases, and the junction held 8 bases outside the gene matches. This CDR3 spans 18 amino acids. CDR3: CASSLRDRGPLSTDTQYF. The CDR3 DNA reads TGTGCCAGCAGCCTTCGGGACAGGGGGCCTTTAAGCACAGATACGCAGTATTTT.

The chain links TRBV5-1 to TRBJ1-2; TRBD1 agrees at 8 bases. CDR3 length: 16 amino acids. CDR1 SGHRS and CDR2 YFSETQ come from the germline V gene. With 2 bases clipped from V and 4 bases from J, the junction kept 10 bases outside the gene matches. The CDR3 protein is CASSFTTMDRAYGYTF. CDR3 sequence (DNA): TGCGCCAGCAGCTTTACTACGATGGACAGGGCCTATGGCTACACCTTC. Drawing the rest from reference TRBV5-1 and TRBJ1-2, the complete variable domain is KAGVTQTPRYLIKTRGQQVTLSCSPISGHRSVSWYQQTPGQGLQFLFEYFSETQRNKGNFPGRFSGRQFSNSRSEMNVSTLELGDSALYLCASSFTTMDRAYGYTFGSGTRLTVV.

The CDR3 DNA sequence: TGTGCCAGCAGTTTCCGGCAGGCCACCGGGGAGCTGTTTTTT. Its protein product is CASSFRQATGELFF. The V gene is TRBV28, the J gene TRBJ2-2; D call uncertain. CDR1 and CDR2 from the germline V gene are MDHEN and SYDVKM. V was cut by 3 bases and J by 4 bases, with 9 bases left in between. The CDR3 contains 14 residues. The whole variable domain, remainder taken from reference TRBV28 and TRBJ2-2, is DVKVTQSSRYLVKRTGEKVFLECVQDMDHENMFWYRQDPGLGLRLIYFSYDVKMKEKGDIPEGYSVSREKKERFSLILESASTNQTSMYLCASSFRQATGELFFGEGSRLTVL.

The CDR3 reads CASSLDVNTEAFF. For the CDR3, the DNA is TGTGCCAGCAGCTTAGATGTAAACACTGAAGCTTTCTTT. The chain is built from TRBV7-6 and TRBJ1-1; D not certain. CDR1 and CDR2 from the germline V gene are SGHVS and FNYEAQ. V lost 1 base to trimming and J lost 2 bases, with 5 bases between them. The CDR3 is 13 residues long.

This rearrangement joins TRBV18 to TRBJ2-1, with 12 positions matching TRBD1. Germline CDR1 reads KGHSH; CDR2 reads LQKENI. The CDR3 has 17 residues. The J segment lost 9 bases and the V segment lost 4 bases, leaving 13 bases of the junction unmatched. The CDR3 loop reads CASSLSPGQGAWGEQFF. In DNA form, the CDR3 reads TGTGCCAGCTCACTTAGCCCGGGACAGGGGGCTTGGGGTGAGCAGTTCTTC.

This clone was seen a few times. DNA of the CDR3: TGTGCCAGCAGTTTAGTCAGTTTTGTGGGAGCTGGAAACACCATATATTTT. Protein product: CASSLVSFVGAGNTIYF. The V call is TRBV28, the J call TRBJ1-3, with unresolved D. This CDR3 has 17 amino acids. CDR1 and CDR2 (germline): MDHEN, SYDVKM. V lost 2 bases and J 2 bases, leaving 16 bases between the germline ends. The complete variable domain, with remaining parts taken from reference TRBV28 and TRBJ1-3, reads DVKVTQSSRYLVKRTGEKVFLECVQDMDHENMFWYRQDPGLGLRLIYFSYDVKMKEKGDIPEGYSVSREKKERFSLILESASTNQTSMYLCASSLVSFVGAGNTIYFGEGSWLTVV.

This chain links TRBV6-1 with TRBJ1-6; 7 positions match TRBD1. Germline lookup yields CDR1 MNHNS and CDR2 SASEGT. This CDR3 has 15 residues. Germline trimming cut 0 bases from V and 10 bases from J; bases unmatched to any gene: 6. CDR3 residues: CASSEAGGGRSPLHF. The CDR3 nucleotides read TGTGCCAGCAGTGAAGCAGGAGGGGGCAGGTCACCCCTCCACTTT.

The chain employs TRBV2 and TRBJ1-2; the D is unclear. The V gene lost 8 bases and the J gene lost 4 bases, with 17 bases spanning the gap. The CDR3 totals 14 residues. Germline V gene lookup returns CDR1 SNHLY and CDR2 FYNNEI. CDR3 in amino acids: CASPEGLGRYGYTF. The CDR3 coding sequence is TGTGCCAGCCCAGAGGGCCTAGGGCGCTATGGCTACACCTTC.

The rearrangement links TRBV7-2 to TRBJ2-1, with 14 bases identical to TRBD2. Germline lookup yields CDR1 SGHTA and CDR2 FQGNSA. CDR3 length: 19 residues. The J segment lost 6 bases and the V segment lost 0 bases, leaving 10 bases of the junction unmatched. In nucleotides, the CDR3 is TGTGCCAGCAGCTTAGCGTCTTTTAAAGGGACTAGCGGGAGCAATGAGCAGTTCTTC. It yields the protein CASSLASFKGTSGSNEQFF.

The chain carries TRBV3-1 (or the pseudogene TRBV3-2) and TRBJ1-2; D is unresolved. The V and J ends lost 1 base and 6 bases respectively, with 12 bases between them. Per the germline V gene, CDR1 is LGHDT and CDR2 is YNNKEL (reference sequence). CDR3 length: 14 residues. CDR3 sequence reads: CASSQGFPLHGYTF. In DNA, the CDR3 is TGTGCCAGCAGCCAAGGGTTCCCTCTACATGGCTACACCTTC.

On this clone itself: One end of the junction does not line up with germline, which may come from a read error. The chain combines TRBV11-3 with TRBJ2-7, with D maybe TRBD2 (6 bases). The CDR3 has 17 amino acids. Germline V gene data show CDR1 as SGHNT and CDR2 as YENEEA. The CDR3, as DNA: TGTGCCAGCAGCCTAGAGAGGGTCGGGACTGGCTCCTACGAGCAGTACTTC. It encodes CASSLERVGTGSYEQYF.

This chain uses TRBV19 with TRBJ2-3, with TRBD1 matching 11 bases. This CDR3 is 17 amino acids long. Germline lookup yields CDR1 LNHDA and CDR2 SQIVND (reference sequence). With V trimmed by 4 bases and J by 6 bases, 12 bases remained unmatched. The CDR3 DNA sequence: TGTGCCAGTAGTACATCAAGCGGACAGGGGGCGCGGGATACGCAGTATTTT. Amino acids: CASSTSSGQGARDTQYF.

The chain carries TRBV24-1 and TRBJ2-1; 10 bases align to TRBD2. The J segment lost 7 bases and the V segment lost 1 base, leaving 6 bases of the junction unmatched. Germline loops: CDR1 KGHDR, CDR2 SFDVKD. The CDR3 is made up of 16 amino acids. The CDR3 here is CATSDLAGGPGNEQFF. CDR3 coding DNA: TGTGCCACCAGTGATTTAGCGGGAGGGCCGGGGAATGAGCAGTTCTTC.